Each of the 23 T cell receptor beta chains below was sequenced from the same sample in a study of molecular identifiers for immune sequencing clone quantification. TCRdb re-derived calls from the PCR reads in MiXCR, one entry per CDR3 protein. This sample has approximately 630,000 distinct CDR3 sequences, with less than 30% found just once. Source material: naive CD8+ T cells from blood, with Jurkat cell RNA spiked in. Subset in this sample: FACS-sorted CD8+CD4-CCR7+CD45RA+ naive T cells. The receptor set was obtained from a human donor in good health. Some libraries in this study had Jurkat cell RNA spiked in.

This clonotype was seen ten or more times. V usage is TRBV4-1 and J usage is TRBJ1-1, with D uncertain. The CDR3 runs 15 residues. Germline lookup yields CDR1 MGHRA and CDR2 YSYEKL. Trimming stripped 1 base from V and 5 bases from J, with 14 bases between. CDR3 protein: CASSQVHGSGTEAFF. The CDR3 coding sequence is TGCGCCAGCAGCCAAGTACACGGCAGTGGAACTGAAGCTTTCTTT.

CDR3 protein: CASSYSWDVDRPQHF. The CDR3 DNA sequence: TGTGCCAGCAGTTACTCTTGGGATGTGGATCGGCCCCAGCATTTT. V gene TRBV6-6 combines with J gene TRBJ1-5; D is unclear. CDR1 is MNHNY, CDR2 SVGAGI, per germline (reference sequence). V lost 0 bases to trimming and J lost 9 bases, with 15 bases between them. The CDR3 is 15 residues long.

The chain combines TRBV20-1 with TRBJ1-5; TRBD1 matches at 8 bases. The junction had 5 bases not matched to a gene; V was cut back by 5 bases and J by 5 bases. CDR1 and CDR2 (germline): DFQATT, SNEGSKA (reference sequence). The CDR3 is 13 residues long. CDR3 loop: CSARDRRYQPQHF. The CDR3 DNA sequence: TGCAGTGCTCGGGACAGGCGATATCAGCCCCAGCATTTT.

As concerns this clonotype: Mismatch with germline at one junction end may stem from a read error. The chain has TRBV12-3 or TRBV12-4 and TRBJ1-4; D not certain. The CDR3 has 14 amino acids. CDR3 nucleotide sequence: TGTGCCAGCACTCAGACTGCAACTAATGAAGAACTGTTTTTT. The encoded protein is CASTQTATNEELFF.

Worth noting for this clonotype: Mismatch with germline at one junction end may stem from a read error. The CDR3 loop is CASNGGTSGLVRETQNF. The CDR3 region has the DNA TGTGCCAGCAACGGGGGGACTAGCGGCCTCGTGAGAGAGACCCAGAACTTC. This chain uses TRBV9 with TRBJ2-5, with 11 bases identical to TRBD2. The CDR3 consists of 17 residues. CDR1 and CDR2 from the germline V gene are SGDLS and YYNGEE.

In this sample, this clonotype turned up a few times. The chain uses TRBV6-5 and TRBJ1-5; tentative D call: TRBD1 (5 bases). The CDR3 has 17 residues. Germline V gene data show CDR1 as MNHEY and CDR2 as SVGAGI. V lost 0 bases and J lost 1, with 13 bases in between. CDR3 in DNA: TGTGCCAGCAGTTACTCGATTAGAGGGGAGAGCAATCAGCCCCAGCATTTT. As protein: CASSYSIRGESNQPQHF.

This clonotype was observed at least ten times. The chain has TRBV7-9 and TRBJ2-1; 7 bases map to TRBD2. Trimming at V came to 5 bases and at J to 3 bases, leaving 16 bases not matched to a gene. This CDR3 spans 18 amino acids. In germline, CDR1 is SEHNR, CDR2 FQNEAQ (reference sequence). CDR3 loop: CASSPRPGTTYSYNEQFF. CDR3 coding DNA: TGTGCCAGCAGCCCTCGTCCCGGGACTACTTACAGCTACAATGAGCAGTTCTTC.

Concerning this clonotype itself: One junction end does not reproduce the germline sequence, and a read error may be involved. This sequence joins TRBV28 and TRBJ2-7; TRBD1 aligns across 7 bases. The CDR3 totals 15 residues. The germline V gene encodes CDR1 MDHEN and CDR2 SYDVKM. CDR3 nucleotide sequence: TGTGCCAGCAGTTCAGGGAGACAGGGCTTCTCCGCGCCGTCCTTC. Protein: CASSSGRQGFSAPSF.

This clonotype has a count of ten or more. The CDR3 reads CASSLAFRVDDTQYF. The CDR3 DNA follows: TGTGCCAGCAGCTTAGCGTTCAGGGTGGATGATACGCAGTATTTT. The genes are TRBV7-2 and TRBJ2-3, with D perhaps matching TRBD1 (5 bases). Germline V gene data show CDR1 as SGHTA and CDR2 as FQGNSA. The CDR3 contains 15 residues. The V and J ends lost 0 bases and 6 bases respectively, with 13 bases between them.

Comments on this clonotype: A much larger clonotype is one base distant, so this may be a read error. The chain employs TRBV7-6 and TRBJ1-4; TRBD1 might be the D (5 bases). Germline lookup yields CDR1 SGHVS and CDR2 FNYEAQ. The CDR3 contains 15 residues. The CDR3, as DNA: TGTGCCAGCAACTTAGAGGGGAAGCGGAATGAAAAACTGTTTTTT. Translation: CASNLEGKRNEKLFF.

At least ten counts were recorded for this clonotype. The CDR3 loop is CASSQGQGNEQFF. The CDR3 region has the DNA TGCGCCAGCAGCCAGGGACAGGGCAATGAGCAGTTCTTC. This chain connects TRBV4-3 to TRBJ2-1, with 9 bases matching TRBD1. Germline loops: CDR1 LGHNA, CDR2 YSLEER. The CDR3 covers 13 residues. The J segment lost 6 bases and the V segment lost 3 bases, leaving 0 bases of the junction unmatched.

This clonotype was recorded many times. The chain joins TRBV7-9 to TRBJ2-2; unclear D gene. CDR1 SEHNR and CDR2 FQNEAQ come from the germline V gene (reference sequence). The CDR3 has 17 amino acids. V was trimmed by 5 bases and J by 4 bases, leaving 20 bases between them. The CDR3 nucleotides read TGTGCCAGCAGCCCTTCAGGACGGTCCTCAGTCACCGGGGAGCTGTTTTTT. Translated, it gives CASSPSGRSSVTGELFF.

The chain combines TRBV7-9 with TRBJ2-5; no definite D call. Germline CDR1 reads SEHNR; CDR2 reads FQNEAQ (reference sequence). The CDR3 covers 13 residues. Trimming removed 7 bases from V and 4 bases from J, with 13 bases in between. CDR3 nucleotides: TGTGCCAGCATCGGCGTTAATTTAGAGACCCAGTACTTC. Its translation: CASIGVNLETQYF.

As to this clonotype: With a much larger clone just one base away, this may be a read error. This rearrangement joins TRBV29-1 to TRBJ2-1; possible D gene TRBD2, 6 bases. The CDR3 is 15 residues long. In germline, CDR1 is SQVTM, CDR2 ANQGSEA. The CDR3 nucleotides are TGCAGCGTTGAAGATGAGCGGGCCTGGCGGGGTGAGCGGTTCTTC. This sequence encodes CSVEDERAWRGERFF.

The chain uses TRBV12-3 or TRBV12-4 and TRBJ1-1; D gene ambiguous. Trimming shortened V by 3 bases and J by 10 bases, and 18 bases separated the two germline ends. The CDR3 is 14 amino acids. CDR3 sequence: CASSFSVPSQSAFF. The CDR3 nucleotides are TGTGCCAGCAGTTTTAGTGTACCTAGCCAGTCAGCTTTCTTT.

Worth noting for this clonotype: The conserved final phenylalanine or tryptophan is absent from the CDR3, which likely points to a read error. The chain joins TRBV29-1 to TRBJ2-5, with D perhaps given as TRBD1 or TRBD2 (6 bases each). Germline loops: CDR1 SQVTM, CDR2 ANQGSEA. This CDR3 contains 14 residues. V lost 4 bases and J 5 bases, leaving 17 bases between the germline ends. The chain's CDR3 is CSVAGGGAGETQYL. The DNA of the CDR3 is TGCAGCGTTGCAGGTGGGGGCGCGGGGGAGACCCAGTACCTC.

A single count supports this clonotype. An end of the junction does not agree with germline; a read error may underlie this. The CDR3 DNA reads TGCGCCAGCACCCAAGATCTGGCGGGAGTCCTCTACGAGCAGTACTTC. As protein: CASTQDLAGVLYEQYF. The chain recombines TRBV4-1 with TRBJ2-7, with TRBD2 matching 7 bases. The CDR3 consists of 16 residues. Germline CDR1 MGHRA, CDR2 YSYEKL.

Regarding this clonotype: Its ends do not fully match the called genes, so a read error is possible. This chain connects TRBV4-1 to TRBJ2-7; D possibly corresponds to TRBD1 (5 bases). The CDR3 length is 15 residues. Germline V gene data show CDR1 as MGHRA and CDR2 as YSYEKL. CDR3 DNA sequence: TGCGCCAGCAGCCAAGGGCCCCGACAGACCTACGAGCGGTACTTC. Protein product: CASSQGPRQTYERYF.

As regards this clonotype: One base away lies a much larger clone, so this may be a sequencing read error. The chain recombines TRBV29-1 with TRBJ2-1; either TRBD1 or TRBD2 may fit D (6 bases each). Trimming took 7 bases from V and 7 from J, leaving 20 bases between them. This CDR3 comprises 14 residues. CDR1 and CDR2 (germline): SQVTM, ANQGSEA. CDR3 in amino acids: CSAAQEGGSNEQFF. Written as DNA, the CDR3 is TGCAGCGCTGCCCAAGAGGGGGGCAGTAATGAGCAGTTCTTC.

This clonotype has only a few counts. The chain has TRBV27 and TRBJ1-1, with D possibly being TRBD1 (5 bases). Germline V gene data show CDR1 as MNHEY and CDR2 as SMNVEV (reference sequence). The length of the CDR3 is 13 residues. Trimming took 8 bases from V and 3 from J, leaving 13 bases between them. The CDR3: CASYSTVDTEAFF. For the CDR3, the DNA is TGTGCCAGCTATTCGACAGTGGACACTGAAGCTTTCTTT.

V and J are TRBV12-3 or TRBV12-4 and TRBJ2-7; D is perhaps TRBD2 (6 bases). V shed 7 bases and J shed 3 bases, with 22 bases lying between them. The CDR3 covers 16 residues. CDR3 region: CASTSSGVFGIYEQYF. Written as DNA, the CDR3 is TGTGCCAGCACCTCCTCGGGGGTATTTGGAATCTACGAGCAGTACTTC.

The rearrangement links TRBV2 to TRBJ1-2; 8 nucleotides agree with TRBD1. With 5 bases clipped from V and 3 bases from J, the junction kept 14 bases outside the gene matches. Germline V gene lookup returns CDR1 SNHLY and CDR2 FYNNEI. The CDR3 is 17 residues long. CDR3 amino acids: CASSTFPPTGEHYGYTF. The CDR3 nucleotides read TGTGCCAGCAGTACCTTTCCACCGACAGGGGAGCACTATGGCTACACCTTC. The full variable domain, completed using reference TRBV2 and TRBJ1-2, is EPEVTQTPSHQVTQMGQEVILRCVPISNHLYFYWYRQILGQKVEFLVSFYNNEISEKSEIFDDQFSVERPDGSNFTLKIRSTKLEDSAMYFCASSTFPPTGEHYGYTFGSGTRLTVV.

The chain has TRBV15 and TRBJ1-4; D is undetermined. This CDR3 is 17 amino acids long. V lost 1 base, J lost 0 bases, and 12 bases lay in between. Germline V lookup: CDR1 LNHNV, CDR2 YYDKDF (reference sequence). CDR3 amino acids: CATSRGPTQSTNEKLFF. The CDR3 region has the DNA TGTGCCACCAGCAGAGGACCTACCCAGTCAACTAATGAAAAACTGTTTTTT.